This T cell receptor beta chain was captured in a study of CD8+ T cells in alopecia areata. On the study more broadly: Female C3H/HeJ mice aged 7-10 weeks were given skin from C3H/HeJ graft donors, roughly 6-12 months old, that had spontaneous alopecia.

This clone was detected a few times. As yet, its antigen is unknown. Germline and genes: mouse. The read gets to within 4 residues of the CDR3 end, and the germline J gene fills in the rest. Following RNA extraction, reverse transcription yielded cDNA that acted as the sequencing template. This table comes from immunoSEQ multiplex PCR, and its TCRdb copy is limited to in-frame clones, with some not included. Sampling found around 100,000 clones, none seen once. Per germline, CDR1 NNHNN and CDR2 SYGAGS (reference sequence). Trimming pared 0 bases from V and 4 bases from J, leaving 10 bases between. The CDR3 totals 15 residues. Study-level points and caveats: Resident alphabeta T-cell populations of normal skin are likewise subject to sequencing in scalp samples.

Sequences were obtained from lesional skin. V gene TRBV13-2 combines with J gene TRBJ1-4, with a weak D call TRBD1 (6 bases). The origin of this receptor is a C3H/HeJ mouse with alopecia areata. Strain haplotype at MHC: H2-k. The sequenced CDR3 bases are TGTGCCAGCGGTGATGGACGGGACATCAACGAA. Translating gives CASGDGRDINE. The full CDR3 protein is CASGDGRDINERLFF.